Sequencing of this TCR beta chain was carried out in a study of CD8+CD57+ T cells in acquired aplastic anemia. Overall study context: Recorded DNA amounts for sorted CD4+ and CD8+ cells had an average of roughly 3.4 ug.

Study-level findings and limits: Controls did not differ significantly from patients in CD8+ Simpson's diversity. Almost 30 CD8+ CDR3 sequences occurred in both the patients and the controls.

This clonotype was seen only a few times. Its antigen is as yet unknown. According to the study, genomic DNA was the template for TCR beta VDJ and CDR3 profiling. Each CDR3 protein is one row after TCRdb ran MiXCR on the reads. This table has around 200,000 distinct CDR3 sequences, around 60% appearing once. The TCR originated in a human donor in good health. Material for sequencing was sorted CD4+, CD8+, or CD8+CD57+ T cells (not recorded which) from PBMCs.

Here the CDR3 reads CASSSGLAGAYEQYF. In nucleotides, the CDR3 is TGTGCCAGCAGCTCCGGACTAGCGGGGGCGTACGAGCAGTACTTC. The V and J genes are TRBV11-2 and TRBJ2-7, with 13 bases aligning to TRBD2. Germline loops: CDR1 SGHAT, CDR2 FQNNGV. V shed 4 bases and J 4 bases; nucleotides not matched to a gene: 4. This CDR3 comprises 15 residues.